This T cell receptor (beta chain) was sequenced during a study of graft-versus-host responses after intestinal transplantation. About the study: The study gave all recipients anti-thymocyte globulin induction, then tacrolimus and steroids for about three years. Findings and limits, study-wide: Within allografts, high graft-versus-host to host-versus-graft clonal ratios were seen among patients with graft-donor T cell macrochimerism. GvH clones appeared in recipient marrow, some first in ileum or blood.

The germline V gene has CDR1 SGHTA and CDR2 FQGNSA. V was clipped by 7 bases and J by 0 bases, with 9 bases between them. There are 13 residues in the CDR3. With regard to this clone: Antigen specificity is unknown.

Repertoires were generated with immunoSEQ multiplex PCR, while TCRdb's copy carries only in-frame clones and drops some. The repertoire holds just over 40,000 clones, about 89% seen once, with over 2% in the top ten. The V call is TRBV7-2, the J call TRBJ1-1; D remains ambiguous. This TCR was recovered from a human patient who received an intestinal transplant, so some T cells may come from the graft donor. The input for sequencing was PBMCs, taken 300 to 320 days after intestinal transplant. The CDR3 sequence is CASTPKLNTEAFF. CDR3 nucleotide sequence: TGTGCCAGCACCCCCAAACTGAACACTGAAGCTTTCTTT.